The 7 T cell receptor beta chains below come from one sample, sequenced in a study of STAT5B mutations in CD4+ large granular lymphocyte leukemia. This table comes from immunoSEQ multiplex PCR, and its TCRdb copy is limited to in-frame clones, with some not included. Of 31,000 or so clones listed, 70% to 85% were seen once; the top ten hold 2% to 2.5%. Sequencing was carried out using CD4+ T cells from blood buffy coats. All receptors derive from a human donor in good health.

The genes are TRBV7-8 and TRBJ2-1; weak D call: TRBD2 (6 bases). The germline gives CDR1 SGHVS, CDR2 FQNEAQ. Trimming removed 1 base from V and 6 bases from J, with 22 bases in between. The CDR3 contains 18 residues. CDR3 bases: TGTGCCAGCAGCTTAGGACTAGGGAGGTCCATGGACCCCAATGAGCAGTTCTTC. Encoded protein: CASSLGLGRSMDPNEQFF. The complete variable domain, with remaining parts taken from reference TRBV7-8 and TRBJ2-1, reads GAGVSQSPRYKVAKRGQDVALRCDPISGHVSLFWYQQALGQGPEFLTYFQNEAQLDKSGLPSDRFFAERPEGSVSTLKIQRTQQEDSAVYLCASSLGLGRSMDPNEQFFGPGTRLTVL.

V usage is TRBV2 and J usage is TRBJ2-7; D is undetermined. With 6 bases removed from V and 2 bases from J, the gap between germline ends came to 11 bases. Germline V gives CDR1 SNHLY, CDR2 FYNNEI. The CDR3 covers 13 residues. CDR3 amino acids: CASRRIVTYEQYF. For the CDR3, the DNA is TGTGCCAGCAGAAGGATCGTAACCTACGAGCAGTACTTC.

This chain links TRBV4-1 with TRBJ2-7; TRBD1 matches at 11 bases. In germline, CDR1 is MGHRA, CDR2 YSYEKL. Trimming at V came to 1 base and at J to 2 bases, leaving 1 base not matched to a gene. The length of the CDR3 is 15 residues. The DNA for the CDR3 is TGCGCCAGCAGCCAAGGGGGACAGGGGGCCTACGAGCAGTACTTC. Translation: CASSQGGQGAYEQYF.

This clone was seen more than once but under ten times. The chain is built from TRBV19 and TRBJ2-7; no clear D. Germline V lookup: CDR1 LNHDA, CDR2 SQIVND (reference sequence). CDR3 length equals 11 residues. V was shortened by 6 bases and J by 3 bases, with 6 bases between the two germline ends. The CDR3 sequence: CASSENYEQYF. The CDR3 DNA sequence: TGTGCCAGTAGCGAGAACTACGAGCAGTACTTC. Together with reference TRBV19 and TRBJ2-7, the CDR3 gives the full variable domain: DGGITQSPKYLFRKEGQNVTLSCEQNLNHDAMYWYRQDPGQGLRLIYYSQIVNDFQKGDIAEGYSVSREKKESFPLTVTSAQKNPTAFYLCASSENYEQYFGPGTRLTVT.

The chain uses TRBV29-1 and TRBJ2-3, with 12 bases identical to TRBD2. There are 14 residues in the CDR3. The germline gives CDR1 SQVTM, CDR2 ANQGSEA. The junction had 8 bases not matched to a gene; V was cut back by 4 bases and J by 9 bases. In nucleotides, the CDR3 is TGCAGCGTTGTGGCCAGACTAGCGGGAGCCACGCAGTATTTT. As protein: CSVVARLAGATQYF.

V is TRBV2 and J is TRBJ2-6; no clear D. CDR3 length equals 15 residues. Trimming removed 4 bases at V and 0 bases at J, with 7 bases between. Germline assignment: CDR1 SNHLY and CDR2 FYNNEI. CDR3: CASSGRLSGANVLTF. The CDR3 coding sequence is TGTGCCAGCAGTGGTAGGCTCTCTGGGGCCAACGTCCTGACTTTC.

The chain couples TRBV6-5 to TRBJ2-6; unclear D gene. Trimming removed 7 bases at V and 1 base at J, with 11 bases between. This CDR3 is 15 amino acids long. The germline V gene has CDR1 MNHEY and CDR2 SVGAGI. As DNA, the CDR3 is TGTGCCAGCACCCGAACGAGGTCTGGGGCCAACGTCCTGACTTTC. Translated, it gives CASTRTRSGANVLTF.